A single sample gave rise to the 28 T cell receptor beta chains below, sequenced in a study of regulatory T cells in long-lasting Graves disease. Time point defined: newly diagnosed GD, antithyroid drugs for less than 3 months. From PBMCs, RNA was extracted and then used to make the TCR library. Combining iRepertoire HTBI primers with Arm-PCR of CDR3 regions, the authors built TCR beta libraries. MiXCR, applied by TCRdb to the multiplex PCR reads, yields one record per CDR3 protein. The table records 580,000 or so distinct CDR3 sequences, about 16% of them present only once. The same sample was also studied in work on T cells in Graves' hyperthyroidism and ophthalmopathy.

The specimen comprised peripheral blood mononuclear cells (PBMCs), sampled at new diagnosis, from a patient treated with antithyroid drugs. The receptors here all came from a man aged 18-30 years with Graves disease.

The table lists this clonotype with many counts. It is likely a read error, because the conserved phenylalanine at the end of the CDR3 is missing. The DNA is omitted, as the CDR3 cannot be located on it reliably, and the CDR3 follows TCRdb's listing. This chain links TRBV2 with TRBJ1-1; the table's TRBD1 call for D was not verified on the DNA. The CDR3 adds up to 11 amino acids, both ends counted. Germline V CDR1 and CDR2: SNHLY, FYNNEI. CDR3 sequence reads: CASSERSQVVA.

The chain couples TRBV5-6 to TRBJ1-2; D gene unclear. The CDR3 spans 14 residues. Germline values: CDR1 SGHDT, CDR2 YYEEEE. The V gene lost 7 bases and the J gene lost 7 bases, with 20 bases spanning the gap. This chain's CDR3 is CASAIRGPLLGYTF. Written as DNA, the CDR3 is TGTGCCAGCGCCATTCGCGGGCCGCTCCTTGGCTACACCTTC.

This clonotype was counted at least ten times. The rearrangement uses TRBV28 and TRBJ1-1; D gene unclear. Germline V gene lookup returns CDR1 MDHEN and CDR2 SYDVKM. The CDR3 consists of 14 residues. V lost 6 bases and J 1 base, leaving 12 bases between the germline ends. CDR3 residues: CASRPRAANTEAFF. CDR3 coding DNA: TGTGCCAGCAGACCCCGGGCGGCGAACACTGAAGCTTTCTTT.

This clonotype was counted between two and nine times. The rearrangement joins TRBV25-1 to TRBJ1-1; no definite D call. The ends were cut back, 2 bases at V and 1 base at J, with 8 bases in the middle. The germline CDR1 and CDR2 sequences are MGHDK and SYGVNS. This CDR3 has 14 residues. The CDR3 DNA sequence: TGTGCCAGCAGTGAAGGATACGGGAACACTGAAGCTTTCTTT. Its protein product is CASSEGYGNTEAFF.

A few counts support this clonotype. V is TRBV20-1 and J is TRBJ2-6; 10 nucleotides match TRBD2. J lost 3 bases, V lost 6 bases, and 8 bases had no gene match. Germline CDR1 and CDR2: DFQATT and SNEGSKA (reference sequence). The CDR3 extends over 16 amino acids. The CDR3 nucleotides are TGCAGTGCAAAGAGCGGGAGGGAGTTTGGGGCCAACGTCCTGACTTTC. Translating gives CSAKSGREFGANVLTF.

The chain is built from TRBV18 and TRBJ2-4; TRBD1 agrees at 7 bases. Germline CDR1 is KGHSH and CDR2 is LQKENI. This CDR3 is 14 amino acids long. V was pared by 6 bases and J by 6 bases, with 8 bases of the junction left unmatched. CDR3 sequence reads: CASSSTGTANIQYF. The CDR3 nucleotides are TGTGCCAGCTCGTCCACCGGGACAGCAAACATTCAGTACTTC.

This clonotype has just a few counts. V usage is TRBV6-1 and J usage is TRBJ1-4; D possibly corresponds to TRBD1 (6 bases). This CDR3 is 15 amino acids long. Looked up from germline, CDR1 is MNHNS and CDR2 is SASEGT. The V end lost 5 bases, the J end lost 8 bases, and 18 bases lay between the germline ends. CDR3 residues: CASSPPQGFREKLFF. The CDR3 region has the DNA TGTGCCAGCAGTCCCCCACAGGGTTTCAGGGAAAAACTGTTTTTT.

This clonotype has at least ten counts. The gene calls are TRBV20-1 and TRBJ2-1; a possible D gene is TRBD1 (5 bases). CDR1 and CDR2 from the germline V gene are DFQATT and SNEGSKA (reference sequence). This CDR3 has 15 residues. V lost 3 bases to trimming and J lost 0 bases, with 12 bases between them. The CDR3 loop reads CSARVTGYSYNEQFF. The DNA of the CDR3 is TGCAGTGCTAGGGTTACAGGTTACTCCTACAATGAGCAGTTCTTC.

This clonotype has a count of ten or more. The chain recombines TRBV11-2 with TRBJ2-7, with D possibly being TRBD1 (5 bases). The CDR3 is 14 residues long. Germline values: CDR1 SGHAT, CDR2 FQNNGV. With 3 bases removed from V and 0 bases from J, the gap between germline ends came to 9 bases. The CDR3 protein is CASSLGPVSYEQYF. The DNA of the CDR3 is TGTGCCAGCAGCTTGGGGCCAGTCTCCTACGAGCAGTACTTC.

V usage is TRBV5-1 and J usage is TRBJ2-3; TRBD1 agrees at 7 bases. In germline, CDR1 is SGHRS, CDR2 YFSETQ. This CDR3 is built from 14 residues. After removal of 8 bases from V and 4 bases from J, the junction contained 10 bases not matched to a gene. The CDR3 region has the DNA TGCGCCAGTTCCTCCTCAGGGGGATCAGATACGCAGTATTTT. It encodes CASSSSGGSDTQYF.

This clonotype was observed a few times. DNA of the CDR3: TGTGCCAGCAGTCGTAATAGGGAAAGCTCCTACGAGCAGTACTTC. Translating gives CASSRNRESSYEQYF. This sequence joins TRBV6-1 and TRBJ2-7; D not resolved. The germline gives CDR1 MNHNS, CDR2 SASEGT. V lost 5 bases and J 0 bases, leaving 14 bases between the germline ends. The CDR3 runs to 15 residues.

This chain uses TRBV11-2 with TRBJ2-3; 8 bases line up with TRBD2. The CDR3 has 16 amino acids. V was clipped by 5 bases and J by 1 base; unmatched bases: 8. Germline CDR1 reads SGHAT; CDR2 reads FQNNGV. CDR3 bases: TGTGCCAGCAGCCAAAGGGCAGCGGGAGGCACAGATACGCAGTATTTT. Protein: CASSQRAAGGTDTQYF.

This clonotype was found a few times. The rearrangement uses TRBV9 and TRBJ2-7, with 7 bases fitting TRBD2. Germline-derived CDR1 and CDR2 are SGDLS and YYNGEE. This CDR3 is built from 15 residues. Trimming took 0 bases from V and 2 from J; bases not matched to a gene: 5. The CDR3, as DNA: TGTGCCAGCAGCGTAGGAGGCGGGACTACCTACGAGCAGTACTTC. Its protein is CASSVGGGTTYEQYF.

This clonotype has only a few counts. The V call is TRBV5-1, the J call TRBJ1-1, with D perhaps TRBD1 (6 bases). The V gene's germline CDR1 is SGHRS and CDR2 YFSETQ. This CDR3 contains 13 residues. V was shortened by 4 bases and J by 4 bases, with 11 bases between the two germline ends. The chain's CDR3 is CASSTGMGTEAFF. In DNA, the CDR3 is TGCGCCAGCAGCACAGGGATGGGCACTGAAGCTTTCTTT.

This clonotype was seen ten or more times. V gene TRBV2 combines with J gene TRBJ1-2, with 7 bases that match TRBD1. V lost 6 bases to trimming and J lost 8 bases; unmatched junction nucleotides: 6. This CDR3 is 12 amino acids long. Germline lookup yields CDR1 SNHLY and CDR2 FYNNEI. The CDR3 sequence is CASRSTGDGYTF. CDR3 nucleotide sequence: TGTGCCAGCAGATCAACAGGGGACGGCTACACCTTC.

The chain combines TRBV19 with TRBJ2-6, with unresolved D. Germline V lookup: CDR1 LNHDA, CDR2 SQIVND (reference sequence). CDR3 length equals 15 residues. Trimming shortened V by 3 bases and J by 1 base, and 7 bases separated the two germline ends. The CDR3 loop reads CASSIMGSGANVLTF. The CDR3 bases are TGTGCCAGTAGTATCATGGGATCTGGGGCCAACGTCCTGACTTTC.

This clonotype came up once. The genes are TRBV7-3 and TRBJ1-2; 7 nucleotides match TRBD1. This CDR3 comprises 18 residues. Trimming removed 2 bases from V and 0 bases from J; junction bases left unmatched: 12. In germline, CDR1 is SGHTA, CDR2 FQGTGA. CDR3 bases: TGTGCCAGCAGCTTAGGAAACAGGGGTTCGAAAGCTAACTATGGCTACACCTTC. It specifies CASSLGNRGSKANYGYTF.

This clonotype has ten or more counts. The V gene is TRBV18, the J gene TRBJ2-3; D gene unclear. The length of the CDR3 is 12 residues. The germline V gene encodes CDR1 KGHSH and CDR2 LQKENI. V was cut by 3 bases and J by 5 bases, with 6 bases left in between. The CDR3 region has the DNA TGTGCCAGCTCACCTTTGGAAGATACGCAGTATTTT. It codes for CASSPLEDTQYF.

The CDR3 DNA follows: TGTGCCAGTAAGAGGACAGGCCGCAATCAGCCCCAGCATTTT. Its protein is CASKRTGRNQPQHF. This chain links TRBV19 with TRBJ1-5, with TRBD1 matching over 7 bases. CDR1 is LNHDA and CDR2 is SQIVND in the germline V gene (reference sequence). This CDR3 comprises 14 residues. Trimming at V came to 7 bases and at J to 2 bases, leaving 5 bases not matched to a gene.

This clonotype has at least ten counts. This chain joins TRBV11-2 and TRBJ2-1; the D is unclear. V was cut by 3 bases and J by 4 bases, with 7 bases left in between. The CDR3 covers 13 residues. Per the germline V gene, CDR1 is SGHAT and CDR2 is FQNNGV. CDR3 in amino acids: CASSFPPYNEQFF. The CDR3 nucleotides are TGTGCCAGCAGCTTTCCCCCGTACAATGAGCAGTTCTTC.

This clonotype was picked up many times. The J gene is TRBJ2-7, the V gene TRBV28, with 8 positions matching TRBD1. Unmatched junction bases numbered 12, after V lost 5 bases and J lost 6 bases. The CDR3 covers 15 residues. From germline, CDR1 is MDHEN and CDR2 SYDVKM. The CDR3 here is CASSQDRALWGEQYF. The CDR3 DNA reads TGTGCCAGCAGTCAGGACAGGGCCTTATGGGGCGAGCAGTACTTC.

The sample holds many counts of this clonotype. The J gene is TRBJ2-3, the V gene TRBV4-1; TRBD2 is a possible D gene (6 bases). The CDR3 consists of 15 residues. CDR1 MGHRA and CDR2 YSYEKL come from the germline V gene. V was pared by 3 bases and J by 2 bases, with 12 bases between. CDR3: CASSHDRTTTDTQYF. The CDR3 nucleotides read TGCGCCAGCAGCCATGATCGGACTACCACAGATACGCAGTATTTT.

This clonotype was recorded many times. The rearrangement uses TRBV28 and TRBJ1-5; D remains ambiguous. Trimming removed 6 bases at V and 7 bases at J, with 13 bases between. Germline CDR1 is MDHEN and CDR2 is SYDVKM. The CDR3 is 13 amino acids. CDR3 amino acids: CASSSPPAQPQHF. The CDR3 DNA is TGTGCCAGCAGCTCACCCCCCGCCCAGCCCCAGCATTTT.

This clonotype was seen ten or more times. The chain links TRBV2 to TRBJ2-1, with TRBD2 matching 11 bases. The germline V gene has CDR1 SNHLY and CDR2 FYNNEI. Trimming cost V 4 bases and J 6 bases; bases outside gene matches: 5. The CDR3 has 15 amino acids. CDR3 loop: CASSALAGDVNEQFF. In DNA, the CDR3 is TGTGCCAGCAGTGCACTAGCGGGAGATGTCAATGAGCAGTTCTTC.

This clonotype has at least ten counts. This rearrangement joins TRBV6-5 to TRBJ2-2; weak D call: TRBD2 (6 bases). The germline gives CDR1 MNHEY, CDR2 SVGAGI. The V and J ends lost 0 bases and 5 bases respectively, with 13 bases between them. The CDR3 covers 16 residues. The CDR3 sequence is CASSYSGGPTTGELFF. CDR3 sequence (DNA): TGTGCCAGCAGTTACTCCGGAGGGCCGACTACCGGGGAGCTGTTTTTT.

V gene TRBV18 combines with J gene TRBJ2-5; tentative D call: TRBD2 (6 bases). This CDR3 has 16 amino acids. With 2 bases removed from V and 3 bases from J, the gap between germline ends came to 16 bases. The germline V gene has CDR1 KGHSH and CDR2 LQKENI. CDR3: CASSPGNSGGEETQYF. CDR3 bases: TGTGCCAGCTCACCAGGGAATAGCGGAGGGGAAGAGACCCAGTACTTC.

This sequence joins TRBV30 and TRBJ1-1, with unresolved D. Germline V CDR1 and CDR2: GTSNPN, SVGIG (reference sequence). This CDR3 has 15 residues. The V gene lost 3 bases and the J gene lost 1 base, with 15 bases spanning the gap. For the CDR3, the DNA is TGTGCCTGGAGAGCTGACGGACTGTGGAACACTGAAGCTTTCTTT. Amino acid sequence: CAWRADGLWNTEAFF.

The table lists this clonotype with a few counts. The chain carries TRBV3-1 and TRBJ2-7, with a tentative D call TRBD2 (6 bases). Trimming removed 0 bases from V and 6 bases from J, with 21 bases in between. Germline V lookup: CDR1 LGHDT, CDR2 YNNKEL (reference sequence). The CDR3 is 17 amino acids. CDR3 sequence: CASSQDLAGSVSGEQYF. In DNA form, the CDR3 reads TGTGCCAGCAGCCAAGATTTGGCCGGGAGTGTGTCGGGCGAGCAGTACTTC.